The present T cell receptor (beta chain) was sequenced within a study of cytomegalovirus exposure and HLA in healthy donors. Looking at the study overall: Falling in the Caucasian-associated ancestry cluster were about 82% of under 500 genotyped donors.

The PCR made use of 60 Vbeta and 13 Jbeta primers. Profiling relied on immunoSEQ multiplex PCR, and the TCRdb table lists in-frame clones only, not all of them. The data show some 110,000 clones, more than 65% seen once. The CDR3 covers 13 residues. Trimming pared 7 bases from V and 3 bases from J, leaving 12 bases between. Germline CDR1 reads MDHEN; CDR2 reads SYDVKM. A note on this clone: Its matching antigen is unknown.

Study-wide findings and caveats: There were reportedly fewer N-insertions in an Asian-associated ancestry cluster than the roughly 670-donor mean, in a later analysis. Among CMV-associated TCR beta chains, most appeared HLA-restricted in a later analysis.

The rearrangement uses TRBV28 and TRBJ2-5; D perhaps matches TRBD1 (6 bases). This sequence was found in a middle-aged man in good health and CMV-seropositive. The sequenced sample consisted of PBMCs. The DNA of the CDR3 is TGTGCCAGCACCAGGGGCAGAGAAGAGACCCAGTACTTC. Translation gives CASTRGREETQYF. Together with reference TRBV28 and TRBJ2-5, the CDR3 gives the full variable domain: DVKVTQSSRYLVKRTGEKVFLECVQDMDHENMFWYRQDPGLGLRLIYFSYDVKMKEKGDIPEGYSVSREKKERFSLILESASTNQTSMYLCASTRGREETQYFGPGTRLLVL.